A single sample is the source of the 4 T cell receptor beta chains below, sequenced in a study of cytotoxic CD8 clonotypes in ibrutinib-treated CLL. Sequencing was performed with immunoSEQ multiplex PCR; in TCRdb, only in-frame clones are kept and a portion is missing. The sample lists approximately 100,000 clones, approximately 78% seen once, with about 34% in the top ten. The starting material was PBMCs, obtained after 12 months of ibrutinib treatment. All receptors derive from a human donor with chronic lymphocytic leukemia.

The rearrangement uses TRBV25-1 and TRBJ1-1, with D perhaps matching TRBD1 (5 bases). The CDR3 spans 15 residues. V was clipped by 4 bases and J by 1 base, with 13 bases between them. CDR1 is MGHDK, CDR2 SYGVNS, per germline. The CDR3 coding sequence is TGTGCCAGCAGTGTGTTGGGGGGAGCGAACACTGAAGCTTTCTTT. This encodes CASSVLGGANTEAFF.

The chain carries TRBV28 and TRBJ2-3; tentatively, D is TRBD2 (6 bases). The CDR3 runs to 15 residues. Germline V lookup: CDR1 MDHEN, CDR2 SYDVKM. V was pared by 1 base and J by 2 bases, with 10 bases between. The chain's CDR3 is CASSLSGTSTDTQYF. CDR3 nucleotides: TGTGCCAGCAGTTTATCCGGGACTTCCACAGATACGCAGTATTTT.

A few counts support this clone. The gene calls are TRBV7-2 and TRBJ1-4, with a weak D call TRBD1 (5 bases). V lost 5 bases and J 8 bases, leaving 18 bases between the germline ends. Per germline, CDR1 SGHTA and CDR2 FQGNSA. This CDR3 contains 15 residues. As DNA, the CDR3 is TGTGCCAGCAGCGCCTTAACCGGGACGCCGGAAAAACTGTTTTTT. Translating it yields CASSALTGTPEKLFF.

The chain has TRBV5-4 and TRBJ2-5; TRBD1 or TRBD2 may be the D gene (6 bases each). Trimming removed 3 bases at V and 5 bases at J, with 8 bases between. The length of the CDR3 is 12 residues. Germline V CDR1 and CDR2: SGHNT, YYREEE (reference sequence). The CDR3 DNA sequence: TGTGCCAGCAGCTGGGGGGCCGAGACCCAGTACTTC. This gives the protein CASSWGAETQYF.